This T cell receptor (beta chain) was retrieved from a study of shared clonotypes between healthy human individuals. The study enrolled healthy HIV-negative adults without recent acute infections or vaccinations as donors. Method: immunoSEQ multiplex PCR; TCRdb's copy keeps in-frame clones and lacks some. The repertoire holds about 2 million clones, with 95% as singletons. In germline, CDR1 is WSHSY, CDR2 SAAADI. CDR3 length: 14 amino acids. With 4 bases removed from V and 3 bases from J, the gap between germline ends came to 12 bases. The sequencing input was naive CD4+ T cells sorted from blood. Specified subset: CD45RA+ positively selected. This chain links TRBV10-2 with TRBJ2-5; the D is unclear. The TCR comes from a man between 18 and 29 years old in good health. CDR3 amino acids: CASSGVVMKETQYF. CDR3 DNA sequence: TGCGCCAGCAGTGGAGTCGTTATGAAAGAGACCCAGTACTTC.